This T cell receptor (beta chain) comes out of a study of regulatory T cells in long-lasting Graves disease. Across the whole study: Graves' patients with a new diagnosis had received antithyroid drugs under 3 months.

Study-level findings and limits: Graves' patients with persistent disease showed TCR diversity lower than patients newly diagnosed.

Building of the TCR beta libraries involved iRepertoire HTBI primers and Arm-PCR of CDR3 regions. TCRdb re-analysed the multiplex PCR reads in MiXCR, keeping a single row per CDR3 protein. Of about 380,000 distinct CDR3 sequences in the sample, about 14% were seen once. Documented time point: newly diagnosed GD, antithyroid drugs for less than 3 months. From PBMCs, RNA was extracted and then used to make the TCR library. This clonotype was detected only a few times. What it binds is not known. The receptor was isolated from a female donor with Graves disease. The sample consisted of peripheral blood mononuclear cells (PBMCs), taken at new diagnosis, from a patient treated with antithyroid drugs.

CDR3: CASSQDRWGYGYTF. CDR3 bases: TGCGCCAGCAGCCAAGATCGCTGGGGTTACGGCTACACCTTC. The chain links TRBV4-1 to TRBJ1-2; D uncertain. The germline CDR1 and CDR2 sequences are MGHRA and YSYEKL. Trimming shortened V by 0 bases and J by 8 bases, and 13 bases separated the two germline ends. This CDR3 has 14 residues.